The rows below give T cell receptor beta chains drawn from one sample of a study of blood T cell repertoires in COVID-19. TCRdb's table, derived via immunoSEQ multiplex PCR, lists solely in-frame clones and lacks some. The sample consists of roughly 260,000 clones, 75% to 95% of them appearing once. Input material: peripheral blood. These receptors were collected from a person aged 18-35 years with COVID-19, enrolled during active disease. Both conserved end residues are part of each CDR3. The order of the fields is J gene, D gene, V gene, CDR3 protein. D genes are given only for firm matches.

j_gene: TRBJ2-7
d_gene: TRBD2
v_gene: TRBV6-1
CDR3aa: CASSGLANSYEQYF

j_gene: TRBJ2-7
d_gene: .
v_gene: TRBV20-1
CDR3aa: CSAEHAGEQYF

j_gene: TRBJ2-7
d_gene: TRBD2
v_gene: TRBV29-1
CDR3aa: CSALGLAGLYEQYF

j_gene: TRBJ2-6
d_gene: .
v_gene: TRBV9
CDR3aa: CASSVAPGVGSGANVLTF

j_gene: TRBJ1-5
d_gene: .
v_gene: TRBV27
CDR3aa: CASSQTWSQPQHF

j_gene: TRBJ2-7
d_gene: .
v_gene: TRBV10-2
CDR3aa: CASSETGRIFYEQYF

j_gene: TRBJ2-3
d_gene: .
v_gene: TRBV11-3
CDR3aa: CASSSLASDTQYF

j_gene: TRBJ2-2
d_gene: .
v_gene: TRBV24-1
CDR3aa: CATSDFLAGEDTGELFF

j_gene: TRBJ1-1
d_gene: TRBD1
v_gene: TRBV19
CDR3aa: CASTMRDRREAFF

j_gene: TRBJ2-7
d_gene: .
v_gene: TRBV5-5
CDR3aa: CASSGGSPGQYF

j_gene: TRBJ2-3
d_gene: TRBD1
v_gene: TRBV5-1
CDR3aa: CASRGPGTTDTQYF

j_gene: TRBJ2-2
d_gene: TRBD2
v_gene: TRBV11-3
CDR3aa: CASSLGGLAGRTGELFF

j_gene: TRBJ2-5
d_gene: TRBD2
v_gene: TRBV6-6
CDR3aa: CASSSLAGGGETQYF

j_gene: TRBJ1-1
d_gene: .
v_gene: TRBV4-1
CDR3aa: CASSQIGSTEAFF

j_gene: TRBJ1-1
d_gene: .
v_gene: TRBV7-9
CDR3aa: CASSSGTEAFF

j_gene: TRBJ2-2
d_gene: .
v_gene: TRBV4-1
CDR3aa: CASSPHPNTGELFF

j_gene: TRBJ2-1
d_gene: TRBD2
v_gene: TRBV11-2
CDR3aa: CASSLGRENEQFF

j_gene: TRBJ2-5
d_gene: .
v_gene: TRBV25-1
CDR3aa: CASSDLPIAGKETQYF

j_gene: TRBJ2-7
d_gene: .
v_gene: TRBV10-3
CDR3aa: CAISATYEQYF

j_gene: TRBJ1-4
d_gene: .
v_gene: TRBV6-2/TRBV6-3
CDR3aa: CASSYSFRDNEKLFF

j_gene: TRBJ2-1
d_gene: TRBD2
v_gene: TRBV29-1
CDR3aa: CSVRLGLGLGEQFF

j_gene: TRBJ2-5
d_gene: TRBD2
v_gene: TRBV3-1/TRBV3-2
CDR3aa: CASSQGYSGTVTQYF

j_gene: TRBJ1-1
d_gene: TRBD1
v_gene: TRBV2
CDR3aa: CASSEAIGTGVATEAFF

j_gene: TRBJ2-5
d_gene: .
v_gene: TRBV28
CDR3aa: CASSLGGILETQYF

j_gene: TRBJ1-1
d_gene: .
v_gene: TRBV5-1
CDR3aa: CASSFGASMNTEAFF

j_gene: TRBJ1-3
d_gene: .
v_gene: TRBV4-1
CDR3aa: CASSQGSIGTIYF

j_gene: TRBJ2-5
d_gene: TRBD1
v_gene: TRBV4-2
CDR3aa: CASSQDPPDRGSETQYF

j_gene: TRBJ1-5
d_gene: .
v_gene: TRBV10-3
CDR3aa: CAISSDTHLNQPQHF

j_gene: TRBJ2-3
d_gene: TRBD2
v_gene: TRBV19
CDR3aa: CASSIDDLGLAGGTDTQYF

j_gene: TRBJ2-2
d_gene: TRBD2
v_gene: TRBV7-9
CDR3aa: CASSLRRIAGGNTGELFF

j_gene: TRBJ2-5
d_gene: TRBD2
v_gene: TRBV11-2
CDR3aa: CASSLGTSGGRETQYF

j_gene: TRBJ1-2
d_gene: .
v_gene: TRBV27
CDR3aa: CASSFSGAYGYTF

j_gene: TRBJ2-7
d_gene: TRBD1
v_gene: TRBV7-9
CDR3aa: CASSPGTGRALYEQYF

j_gene: TRBJ2-1
d_gene: TRBD2
v_gene: TRBV5-4
CDR3aa: CASSSGTSGRNYYNEQFF

j_gene: TRBJ2-1
d_gene: TRBD2
v_gene: TRBV6-2/TRBV6-3
CDR3aa: CASSSDGTSGWDEQFF

j_gene: TRBJ2-3
d_gene: .
v_gene: TRBV10-3
CDR3aa: CAISNATLRSTDTQYF

j_gene: TRBJ1-1
d_gene: .
v_gene: TRBV29-1
CDR3aa: CSVGVVEAFF

j_gene: TRBJ2-1
d_gene: .
v_gene: TRBV28
CDR3aa: CASSPGTIRNEQFF

j_gene: TRBJ1-1
d_gene: TRBD1
v_gene: TRBV30
CDR3aa: CAWSPRGQGKLNTEAFF

j_gene: TRBJ2-2
d_gene: TRBD1
v_gene: TRBV30
CDR3aa: CAWSTGGSGELFF

j_gene: TRBJ2-7
d_gene: .
v_gene: TRBV5-4
CDR3aa: CASSPQGYPLSYEQYF

j_gene: TRBJ1-4
d_gene: .
v_gene: TRBV27
CDR3aa: CASSFSVTDNEKLFF

j_gene: TRBJ1-1
d_gene: .
v_gene: TRBV21-1
CDR3aa: CASSPSGTGNTEAFF

j_gene: TRBJ1-6
d_gene: TRBD1
v_gene: TRBV7-2
CDR3aa: CASSEWWTGSSPLHF

j_gene: TRBJ1-1
d_gene: .
v_gene: TRBV9
CDR3aa: CASSVATGREDFF

j_gene: TRBJ2-1
d_gene: .
v_gene: TRBV25-1
CDR3aa: CASSDWAGSNEQFF

j_gene: TRBJ2-1
d_gene: TRBD2
v_gene: TRBV10-3
CDR3aa: CATLTGTSGLNEQFF

j_gene: TRBJ2-7
d_gene: .
v_gene: TRBV18
CDR3aa: CASSPPGHFYEQYF

j_gene: TRBJ2-7
d_gene: .
v_gene: TRBV4-1
CDR3aa: CASSQDSGYEQYF

j_gene: TRBJ2-3
d_gene: .
v_gene: TRBV6-5
CDR3aa: CASKPGLTHGVFF

j_gene: TRBJ2-7
d_gene: TRBD2
v_gene: TRBV9
CDR3aa: CASSVAAGGIYEQYF